This T cell receptor (beta chain) was obtained from a study of cytomegalovirus exposure and HLA in healthy donors (dated by TCRdb to about 2017). General notes on the study: An earlier analysis of approximately 640 of the donors reported more than 250 Gb of sequence data and around 110 million unique TCR beta sequences from about 180 million T cells. Both class I and class II loci were covered by HLA typing, at four-digit resolution. Typing coverage differed by locus: A, B, C, DRB1 and DQB1 were typed in about 620-630 donors, DQA1 in roughly 500, DPA1 in around 580, and DPB1 in 450 to 490. Donor age, sex, ethnicity and CMV serostatus were compiled alongside the repertoire data. Besides the first cohort of roughly 700 subjects, a separate validation cohort made up of over 100 different subjects was used. A later genetic analysis used genome-wide SNP genotypes for about three fifths of the roughly 700 donors, treating that subset as a discovery cohort. A later analysis re-analyzed previously published TCR beta repertoires from several hundred donors and added high-resolution HLA genotyping to study TCR occurrence patterns. Among some 400 genotyped donors of the cohort, an average of about 240,000 unique TCR beta nucleotide sequences was sequenced per donor, of which about 19% were non-productive. Every repertoire in the discovery cohort had been generated on one and the same sequencing platform. Four to six DR-DQ haplotypes were handled as single units for association and clustering, since linkage in the cohort was strong. The study aimed to test whether cataloging public T cell receptors could reveal signatures of past pathogen exposure. To predict cytomegalovirus infection status, the study combined high-throughput TCR immunosequencing, statistical association of individual TCRs with disease status, and machine learning. Of the roughly 410 genotyped donors, 81% were placed in the genetic ancestry cluster associated with self-reported Caucasian donors. In an earlier analysis of around 540 of the donors, high-throughput TCR beta sequencing was used to judge whether each TCR beta V gene segment behaved as functional or pseudogenic. An early release that covered roughly 600 HLA-typed donors contained approximately 300 gigabases of sequencing data and 80 million or so unique TCR sequences. The later analysis used no new phenotypic data to find candidate immune exposures, relying instead on TCR beta sequences and their occurrence across donors. The study used immunosequencing to profile the T cell repertoires of more than 650 subjects and linked those repertoires to cytomegalovirus serostatus. The paper as a whole reports these results and caveats: In a later analysis, the rate of TCR association differed among HLA loci, with DRB1 alleles having the most associated TCRs and HLA-C alleles having the fewest. The classifier was reported to diagnose cytomegalovirus status with high specificity and sensitivity in both the original cohort and the validation cohort. A further reported finding was that TCR beta sequences accurately predicted the HLA-A and HLA-B alleles for most subjects in the first cohort. When HLA alleles, especially DR and DQ, strongly co-occurred, TCR associations were difficult to assign to individual alleles. A cluster of highly shared sequence variants was judged likely to represent a technical artifact of the sequencing pipeline. Across donors, most TCR sequences were observed very rarely, whereas some public TCRs were present in many individuals. Broadly in line with IMGT annotations, most TCR beta V segments showed up in productive rearrangements about 87% or about 30% of the time in an earlier analysis of about 500 of the donors. About 15 rarely observed V segments, including chromosome 9 orphons, were excluded from the earlier analysis of approximately 500 of the donors because counts were too low. Three of the identified cytomegalovirus-associated TCR beta chains were confirmed in vitro to be specific for cytomegalovirus antigens. A later genetic analysis associated a missense DCLRE1C variant with V-gene and J-gene trimming of TCR beta chains, and an independent cohort replicated the association. The cohort was sequenced for TCR beta chains only, and without alpha or paired-chain data the features that could be detected were limited. A later genetic analysis reported fewer N-insertions in productive TCRs among donors in an Asian-associated ancestry cluster than the 666-donor mean. Some IMGT-functional V segments, including TRBV6-2 and TRBV6-3, could not be distinguished by the 87-base-pair reads and were therefore excluded. HLA typing was unavailable for some donors at each locus, so association tests used only the typed subset. According to a later analysis, parvovirus B19, influenza, CMV and Epstein-Barr virus appeared linked to several top co-occurrence clusters. Most CMV-associated TCR beta chains appeared to be HLA-restricted in a later analysis, and the HLA associations seemed to be driven largely by CMV exposure. A total of 150 to 200 TCR beta chains were listed by the study as associated with cytomegalovirus. Roughly uniform sequencing depth across donors was assumed in presence/absence analyses, although this assumption may not hold. Linkage disequilibrium might explain the correlated functional status among segregating V segments, but an unknown experimental factor could not be ruled out. The authors suggested that the approach could potentially be generalized to other disease states and immunological phenotypes. The only immune exposure information available for the cohort was CMV serostatus. A later analysis associated some 17,000 TCR beta sequences with specific HLA alleles at a false discovery rate of 0.05. In a later analysis, HLA-associated TCR beta chains showed more clonal expansion and lower generation probabilities than non-associated chains that were equally common.

The cohort comprised around 690 healthy bone marrow donors. At the time of sampling, every cohort member was nominally healthy, though immune exposures that went unrecorded were likely present. CMV serostatus was recorded as positive for 289 and negative for about 50% of the 666 cohort members, whereas no CMV serostatus was recorded for the donor in question. A peripheral blood sample was provided by each donor, and peripheral blood mononuclear cells were used for TCR beta sequencing. The Qiagen DNeasy Blood Extraction Kit was used to extract genomic DNA from the blood cell samples. Library preparation used the immunoSEQ multiplex PCR assay. For the multiplex PCR, a mixture combining 60 forward primers for TCR Vbeta segments and 13 reverse primers for TCR Jbeta segments was used. The CDR3 region of rearranged TCR beta genes was amplified from genomic DNA with a multiplex PCR assay. On the Illumina HiSeq System, the amplified TCR beta libraries were sequenced as 87-base-pair reads. For the original study's pipeline: A later analysis counted some 80 million unique TCR beta chains across the 500 to 850 repertoires, and roughly 11 million of these chains were shared by at least two donors. Raw reads were error-corrected and collapsed into unique sequences by a nearest-neighbor algorithm in which closely related sequences were merged to remove PCR and sequencing errors. CDR3 sequences were aligned to IMGT reference sequences to assign V, D and J gene segments. For a sequence to be retained, at least a six-nucleotide match to both a V gene segment and a J gene segment was required. A rearrangement counted as productive if the CDR3 had no stop codons and remained in frame with V and J, and every other rearrangement counted as non-productive. Following IMGT convention, CDR3 was defined as the stretch from the second conserved V-encoded cysteine up to the conserved J-encoded phenylalanine. Sequences without an unambiguous match to a single V gene segment were excluded from the earlier analysis of 450 to 750 of the donors. An earlier analysis of approximately 590 of the donors classified V segments as functional when productive rearrangements were above 56.7% and as segregating when the standard deviation between donors was above 5%. A statistical classification framework was built for diagnosing cytomegalovirus status from the catalog of TCR beta chain sequences. V and J gene assignment, in a later analysis, came from comparing TCR nucleotide sequences with IMGT/GENE-DB human TR gene sequences. The TCRdist pipeline was used in a later analysis to assign CDR3 sequences and most-parsimonious VDJ recombination scenarios. A later analysis defined each TCR beta chain by its CDR3 amino acid sequence plus V-gene family, and excluded reads lacking a unique V-gene family. In a later analysis, fewer than 650 highly shared, low-generation-probability nucleotide sequences were removed to address suspected cross-contamination and a sequencing artifact. A later analysis calculated a clonal expansion index for each public chain from normalized within-repertoire ranks of inferred template counts. In a later analysis, generation probabilities were computed using a VDJ recombination model fitted to out-of-frame rearrangements, and the results were checked against IGoR. In a later analysis, hypergeometric tests were used to score TCR-TCR, TCR-HLA and TCR-CMV co-occurrence, with a repertoire-size bias correction applied to TCR pairs. False discovery rates were estimated in a later analysis by permuting HLA or CMV assignments 20 times. A later analysis grouped co-occurring TCRs with DBSCAN, adding TCRdist sequence similarity when clustering within HLA-allele-positive subsets. Repertoires with fewer than 30,000 or more than 120,000 public chains were left out of co-occurrence clustering, as were four to six repertoires with anomalous nucleotide sharing. TCRdb limited this immuneACCESS table to in-frame rearrangements with V and J called. A share of clones is missing; checked studies link under half to unresolved V genes, and the rest is unexplained. V and J calls and clone size are copied from that table; D and trimming were computed from the DNA. This sample comprises approximately 150,000 clones, 70% to 85% of them detected only once. The top ten constitute under 3% of the sample.

The germline V gene specifies SGDLS as CDR1 and YYNGEE as CDR2. The germline V end is reduced by 0 bases and the J end by 10 bases; junction bases left unmatched: 7. The CDR3 starts with the cysteine, ends with the phenylalanine, and has 14 residues. The retained sequence is limited to the CDR3, 42 bases, with the frame set at the first base. As concerns this clone: What this receptor recognizes is not known. No base qualities exist here, and no much larger clone lies one base off it.

The receptor comes from a human donor in good health. The sequence joins TRBV9 to TRBJ2-1, and TRBD2 matches 7 of the central bases. The sequenced sample consisted of PBMCs. The sequenced DNA is TGTGCCAGCAGCGTAGATGGCGGGGGTTTGGAGCAGTTCTTC. It encodes CASSVDGGGLEQFF. Joined to the reference TRBV9 and TRBJ2-1 proteins, this CDR3 gives the full variable domain: DSGVTQTPKHLITATGQRVTLRCSPRSGDLSVYWYQQSLDQGLQFLIQYYNGEERAKGNILERFSAQQFPDLHSELNLSSLELGDSALYFCASSVDGGGLEQFFGPGTRLTVL.